This is a list of T cell receptor beta chains from one sample in a study of blood T cell repertoires in COVID-19. Using immunoSEQ multiplex PCR, the repertoire was profiled, and TCRdb retains in-frame clones only, with some absent. Counted here are some 150,000 clones, roughly nine tenths occurring once; the ten biggest clones make up under 2.5%. The sequenced sample consisted of peripheral blood. The receptors come from a woman in her seventies with acute or convalescent COVID-19. CDR3s include the opening cysteine and the closing phenylalanine or tryptophan. D genes are given only for firm matches. Clone size appears in some rows only: once, few, many, or a class for an expanded clone.

J gene,clone size,V gene,D gene,CDR3 DNA,CDR3 protein
TRBJ1-5,.,TRBV5-6,.,TGTGCCAGCAGCTCCAGGGGCCCCTATAGCAATCAGCCCCAGCATTTT,CASSSRGPYSNQPQHF
TRBJ1-5,.,TRBV4-2,TRBD1,TGTGCCAGCAGCCAAGATCCCGCAGGGGGCTCCAATCAGCCCCAGCATTTT,CASSQDPAGGSNQPQHF
TRBJ1-2,.,TRBV9,TRBD1,TGTGCCAGCAGGAAGACAGGGCTCGACTATGGCTACACCTTC,CASRKTGLDYGYTF
TRBJ1-2,.,TRBV10-1,.,TGCGCCAGAACCAGGGCTAACTATGGCTACACCTTC,CARTRANYGYTF
TRBJ1-1,.,TRBV6-2/TRBV6-3,TRBD1,TGTGCCAGCAGCCCTGGACAGGGGAGAACTGAAGCTTTCTTT,CASSPGQGRTEAFF
TRBJ1-2,.,TRBV14,TRBD1,TGTGCCAGCAGACCCGCCTATCTGGGACAGAATTATGGCTACACCTTC,CASRPAYLGQNYGYTF
TRBJ1-4,once,TRBV2,.,TGTGCCAGCAGGTCCTCGACAGGATATGAAAAACTGTTTTTT,CASRSSTGYEKLFF
TRBJ1-1,.,TRBV29-1,TRBD1,TGCAGCGCTGGACAGGGGGAAACTGAAGCTTTCTTT,CSAGQGETEAFF
TRBJ1-5,.,TRBV21-1,.,TGTGCCAGCAGCAAAGGGTGGGAGGGAAATCAGCCCCAGCATTTT,CASSKGWEGNQPQHF
TRBJ2-1,once,TRBV6-5,TRBD2,TGTGCCAGCAGCATAGCGGGGGCCGTTAATGAGCAGTTCTTC,CASSIAGAVNEQFF
TRBJ2-7,.,TRBV19,.,TGTGCCAGTAGTATAGTGGACAGAGACGAGCAGTACTTC,CASSIVDRDEQYF
TRBJ2-1,.,TRBV7-9,.,TGTGCCAGCAGCTTAAGGAGGTCGACGTTCTTC,CASSLRRSTFF
TRBJ2-2,.,TRBV11-3,.,TGTGCCAGCAGCCCTGTCAGGGGCCAGAACACCGGGGAGCTGTTTTTT,CASSPVRGQNTGELFF
TRBJ1-4,.,TRBV30,TRBD1,TGTGCCTGGAGGAGGACAGGTATTGATGAAAAACTGTTTTTT,CAWRRTGIDEKLFF
TRBJ1-2,.,TRBV5-1,.,TGCGCCAGCAGCTTGGGGGCAGGGCGAGATGGCTACACCTTC,CASSLGAGRDGYTF
TRBJ1-4,.,TRBV2,.,TGTGCCAGCAGTGAAGTCGGGGTAGAACTGTTTTTT,CASSEVGVELFF
TRBJ1-3,.,TRBV3-1/TRBV3-2,TRBD1,TGTGCCAGCAGCCGGGACAGTGGAAACACCATATATTTT,CASSRDSGNTIYF
TRBJ1-4,once,TRBV4-3,.,TGCGCCAGCAGCCAAGATAAAGGGGTCACTAATGAAAAACTGTTTTTT,CASSQDKGVTNEKLFF
TRBJ2-1,once,TRBV4-1,.,TGCGCCAGCAGCCAAGGCTTGCAGGACAGAGCCCATGAGCAGTTCTTC,CASSQGLQDRAHEQFF
TRBJ1-5,.,TRBV2,TRBD1,TGTGCCAGCAGCGTTGACAGGGGGCAATTCGGTCAGCCCCAGCATTTT,CASSVDRGQFGQPQHF
TRBJ1-2,.,TRBV29-1,TRBD1,TGCAGCGTGACCGGGACAGGGGGCCTTGGCTACACCTTC,CSVTGTGGLGYTF
TRBJ2-7,.,TRBV4-3,.,TGCGCCAGCAGCCAATACGGCGGGCCGGGGGAGCAGTACTTC,CASSQYGGPGEQYF
TRBJ1-3,.,TRBV4-1,.,TGCGCCAGCAGCCGAGTACAGGGAAACACCATATATTTT,CASSRVQGNTIYF
TRBJ1-1,.,TRBV5-1,.,TGCGCCAGCAGCTTGGGGGGAGTGACTGAAGCTTTCTTT,CASSLGGVTEAFF
TRBJ1-2,.,TRBV27,.,TGTGCCAGCAGTTTATCCCTCAGGGGCTATGGCTACACCTTC,CASSLSLRGYGYTF